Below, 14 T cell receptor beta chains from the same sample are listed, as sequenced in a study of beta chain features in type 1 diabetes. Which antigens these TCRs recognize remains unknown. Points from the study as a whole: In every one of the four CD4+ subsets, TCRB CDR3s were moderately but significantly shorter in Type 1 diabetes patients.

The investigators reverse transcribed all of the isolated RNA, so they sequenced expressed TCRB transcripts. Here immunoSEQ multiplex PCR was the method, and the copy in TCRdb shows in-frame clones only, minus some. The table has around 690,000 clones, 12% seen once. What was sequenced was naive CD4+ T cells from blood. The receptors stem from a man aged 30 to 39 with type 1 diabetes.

CDR3 nucleotides: TGTGCCAGCTCACCGGCGGGCCTTAACTATGGCTACACCTTC. Translation: CASSPAGLNYGYTF. The V call is TRBV18, the J call TRBJ1-2, with D unresolved. V dropped 3 bases and J dropped 1 base, with 9 bases sitting between them. There are 14 residues in the CDR3. The V gene's germline CDR1 is KGHSH and CDR2 LQKENI. Complete variable domain (other parts from reference TRBV18 and TRBJ1-2): NAGVMQNPRHLVRRRGQEARLRCSPMKGHSHVYWYRQLPEEGLKFMVYLQKENIIDESGMPKERFSAEFPKEGPSILRIQQVVRGDSAAYFCASSPAGLNYGYTFGSGTRLTVV.

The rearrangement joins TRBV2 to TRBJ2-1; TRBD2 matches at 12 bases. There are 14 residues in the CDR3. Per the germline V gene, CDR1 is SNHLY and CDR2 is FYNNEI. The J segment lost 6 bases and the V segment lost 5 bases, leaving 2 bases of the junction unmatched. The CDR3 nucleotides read TGTGCCAGCAGTTCGACTAGCGGGGGCAATGAGCAGTTCTTC. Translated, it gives CASSSTSGGNEQFF.

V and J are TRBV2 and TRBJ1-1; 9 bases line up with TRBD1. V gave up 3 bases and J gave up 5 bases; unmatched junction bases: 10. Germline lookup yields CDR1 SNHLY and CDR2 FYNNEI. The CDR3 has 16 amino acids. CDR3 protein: CASSEFTGGDRTEAFF. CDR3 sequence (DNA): TGTGCCAGCAGTGAGTTCACAGGGGGCGATCGGACTGAAGCTTTCTTT.

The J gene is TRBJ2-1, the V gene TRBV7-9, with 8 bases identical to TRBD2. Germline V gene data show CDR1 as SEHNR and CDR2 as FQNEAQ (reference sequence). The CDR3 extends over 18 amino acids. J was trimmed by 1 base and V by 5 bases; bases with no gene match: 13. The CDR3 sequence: CASSLGGGSSGSYNEQFF. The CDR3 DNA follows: TGTGCCAGCAGCCTAGGCGGCGGTTCTAGCGGGTCCTACAATGAGCAGTTCTTC.

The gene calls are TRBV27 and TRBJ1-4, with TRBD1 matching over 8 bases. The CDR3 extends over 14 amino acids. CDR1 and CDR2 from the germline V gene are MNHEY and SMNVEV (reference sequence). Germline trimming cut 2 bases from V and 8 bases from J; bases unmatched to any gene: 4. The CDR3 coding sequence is TGTGCCAGCAGTTTACAGGGGGCACCCGAAAAACTGTTTTTT. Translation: CASSLQGAPEKLFF.

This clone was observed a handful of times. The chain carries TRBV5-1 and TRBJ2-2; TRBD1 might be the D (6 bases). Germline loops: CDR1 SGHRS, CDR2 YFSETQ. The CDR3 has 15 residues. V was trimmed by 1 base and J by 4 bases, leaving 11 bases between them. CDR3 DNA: TGCGCCAGCAGCTTGTCAGGGGCTGCCACCGGGGAGCTGTTTTTT. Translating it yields CASSLSGAATGELFF.

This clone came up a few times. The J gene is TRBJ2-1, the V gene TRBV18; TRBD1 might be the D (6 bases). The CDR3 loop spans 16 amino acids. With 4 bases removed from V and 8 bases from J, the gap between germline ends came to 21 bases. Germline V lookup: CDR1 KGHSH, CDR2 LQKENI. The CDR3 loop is CASSLRGPPEGYEQFF. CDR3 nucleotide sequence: TGTGCCAGCTCACTCAGGGGACCACCCGAGGGATATGAGCAGTTCTTC. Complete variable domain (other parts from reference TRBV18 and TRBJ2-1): NAGVMQNPRHLVRRRGQEARLRCSPMKGHSHVYWYRQLPEEGLKFMVYLQKENIIDESGMPKERFSAEFPKEGPSILRIQQVVRGDSAAYFCASSLRGPPEGYEQFFGPGTRLTVL.

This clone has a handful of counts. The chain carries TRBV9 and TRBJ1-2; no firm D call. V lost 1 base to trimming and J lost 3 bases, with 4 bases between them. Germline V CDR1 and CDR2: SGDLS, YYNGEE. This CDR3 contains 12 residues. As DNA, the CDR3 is TGTGCCAGCAGCGTACAATACTATGGCTACACCTTC. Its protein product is CASSVQYYGYTF.

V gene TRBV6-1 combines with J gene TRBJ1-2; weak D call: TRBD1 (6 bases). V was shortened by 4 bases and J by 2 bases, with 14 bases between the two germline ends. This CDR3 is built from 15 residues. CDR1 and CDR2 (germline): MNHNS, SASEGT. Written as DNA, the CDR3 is TGTGCCAGCAGTGCCCGGCACACAGGGAACTATGGCTACACCTTC. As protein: CASSARHTGNYGYTF.

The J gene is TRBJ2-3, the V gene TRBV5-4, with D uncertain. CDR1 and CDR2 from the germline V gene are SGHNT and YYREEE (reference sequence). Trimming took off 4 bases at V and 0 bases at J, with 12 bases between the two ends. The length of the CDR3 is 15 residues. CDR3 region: CASSQVHTSTDTQYF. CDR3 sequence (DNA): TGTGCCAGCAGCCAAGTTCATACTAGCACAGATACGCAGTATTTT. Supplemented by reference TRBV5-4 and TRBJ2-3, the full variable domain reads ETGVTQSPTHLIKTRGQQVTLRCSSQSGHNTVSWYQQALGQGPQFIFQYYREEENGRGNFPPRFSGLQFPNYSSELNVNALELDDSALYLCASSQVHTSTDTQYFGPGTRLTVL.

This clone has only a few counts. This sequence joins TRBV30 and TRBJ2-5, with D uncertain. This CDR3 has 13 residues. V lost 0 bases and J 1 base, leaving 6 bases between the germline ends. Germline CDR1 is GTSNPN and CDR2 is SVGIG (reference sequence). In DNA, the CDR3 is TGTGCCTGGAGTGTAAAGGGCCAAGAGACCCAGTACTTC. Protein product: CAWSVKGQETQYF.

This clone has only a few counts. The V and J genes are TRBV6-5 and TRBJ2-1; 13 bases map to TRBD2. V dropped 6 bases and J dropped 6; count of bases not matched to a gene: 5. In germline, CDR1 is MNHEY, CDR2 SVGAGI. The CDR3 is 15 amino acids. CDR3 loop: CASSRTSGGGNEQFF. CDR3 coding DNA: TGTGCCAGCAGCCGGACTAGCGGGGGAGGCAATGAGCAGTTCTTC.

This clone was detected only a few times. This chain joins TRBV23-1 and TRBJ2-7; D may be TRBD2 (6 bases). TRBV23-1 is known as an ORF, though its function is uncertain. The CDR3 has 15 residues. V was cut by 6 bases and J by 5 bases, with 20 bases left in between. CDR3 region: CASSQDRGLPDEQYF. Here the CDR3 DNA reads TGCGCCAGCAGCCAAGATCGGGGACTCCCCGACGAGCAGTACTTC.

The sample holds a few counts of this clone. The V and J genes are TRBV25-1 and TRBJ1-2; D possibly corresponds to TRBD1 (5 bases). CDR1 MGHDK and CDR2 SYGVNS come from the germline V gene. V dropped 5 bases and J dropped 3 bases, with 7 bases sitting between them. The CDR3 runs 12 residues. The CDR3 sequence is CASSLGDYGYTF. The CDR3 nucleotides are TGTGCCAGCAGTCTAGGGGACTATGGCTACACCTTC.